This passage covers 17 T cell receptor beta chains from one sample sequenced in a study of T-cell reconstitution after alpha-beta-depleted transplantation in children. Unique molecular identifiers were used to barcode this TCRbeta library. TCRdb re-called the PCR reads through MiXCR, storing one row per CDR3 protein. The sample shows about 500,000 distinct CDR3 sequences, 30% to 35% of them seen only once. The input for sequencing was PBMCs from the stem cell graft donor, taken from the stem cell graft. All receptors come from a human donor who donated a stem cell graft to a child with aplastic anemia.

The chain joins TRBV10-3 to TRBJ2-2; the D is unclear. Germline V gene sequence: CDR1 ENHRY, CDR2 SYGVKD. CDR3 length: 14 amino acids. The V end lost 2 bases, the J end lost 3 bases, and 7 bases lay between the germline ends. CDR3 DNA sequence: TGTGCCATCAGTGAGCGAGAGGACACCGGGGAGCTGTTTTTT. Translated, it gives CAISEREDTGELFF.

J is TRBJ2-5 and V is TRBV6-1; TRBD1 is a possible D gene (6 bases). The CDR3 extends over 14 amino acids. Per germline, CDR1 MNHNS and CDR2 SASEGT. V was trimmed by 7 bases and J by 5 bases, leaving 17 bases between them. The CDR3 sequence: CASIKGGEEETQYF. The CDR3 bases are TGTGCCAGCATCAAAGGGGGAGAGGAGGAGACCCAGTACTTC.

The chain couples TRBV23-1 to TRBJ2-1; D uncertain. TRBV23-1 is noted as an ORF with a role that remains uncertain. The V end lost 1 base, the J end lost 1 base, and 14 bases lay between the germline ends. This CDR3 is built from 17 residues. The CDR3: CASSQFHVTYSYNEQFF. The CDR3 region has the DNA TGCGCCAGCAGTCAATTTCACGTGACATATTCCTACAATGAGCAGTTCTTC.

The CDR3 here is CASVSRTGPNTEAFF. CDR3 DNA: TGTGCCAGCGTGTCTAGGACAGGGCCGAACACTGAAGCTTTCTTT. V usage is TRBV12-3 or TRBV12-4 and J usage is TRBJ1-1; 8 positions match TRBD1. The CDR3 is 15 residues long. The ends lost 8 bases at V and 1 base at J; junction bases unmatched: 9.

This chain connects TRBV6-1 to TRBJ1-3, with D perhaps matching TRBD1 (5 bases). V lost 6 bases and J lost 5, with 20 bases in between. In germline, CDR1 is MNHNS, CDR2 SASEGT. CDR3 length: 16 amino acids. This CDR3 is CASRIDGAGRRNTIYF. CDR3 bases: TGTGCCAGCAGAATAGATGGGGCAGGGCGCAGAAACACCATATATTTT.

This rearrangement joins TRBV6-5 to TRBJ2-7, with 7 bases fitting TRBD1. Germline-derived CDR1 and CDR2 are MNHEY and SVGAGI. The CDR3 length is 12 residues. J lost 5 bases, V lost 5 bases, and 3 bases had no gene match. The CDR3 loop reads CASSTTGNEQYF. The CDR3 DNA reads TGTGCCAGCAGTACGACAGGGAACGAGCAGTACTTC.

The chain carries TRBV30 and TRBJ2-1; no clear D gene. The germline V gene encodes CDR1 GTSNPN and CDR2 SVGIG (reference sequence). V lost 0 bases and J 8 bases, leaving 8 bases between the germline ends. The CDR3 totals 12 residues. This CDR3 reads CAWSVLAYEQFF. CDR3 bases: TGTGCCTGGAGTGTCCTGGCCTATGAGCAGTTCTTC. Full variable domain (remainder filled in from reference TRBV30 and TRBJ2-1): SQTIHQWPATLVQPVGSPLSLECTVEGTSNPNLYWYRQAAGRGLQLLFYSVGIGQISSEVPQNLSASRPQDRQFILSSKKLLLSDSGFYLCAWSVLAYEQFFGPGTRLTVL.

About this clonotype itself: One end of the junction varies from germline; a read error may be responsible. This chain connects TRBV12-3 or TRBV12-4 to TRBJ2-1, with D possibly TRBD1 on 5 matching bases. CDR3 length equals 21 residues. The CDR3 nucleotides read TGTGCCAGCAGTTTACTCCCTGGACAAGTACAAGGGCCGACCTCCCACAATGAGCAGTTCTTC. Encoded protein: CASSLLPGQVQGPTSHNEQFF.

The V call is TRBV15, the J call TRBJ2-1, with 10 bases that match TRBD2. V shed 1 base, J shed 3 bases, and the junction held 12 bases outside the gene matches. There are 19 residues in the CDR3. The germline V gene has CDR1 LNHNV and CDR2 YYDKDF (reference sequence). This CDR3 is CATSRGTSGRADYYNEQFF. In nucleotides, the CDR3 is TGTGCCACCAGCAGAGGTACGAGCGGGAGGGCCGACTACTACAATGAGCAGTTCTTC.

The chain joins TRBV6-4 to TRBJ1-6, with D possibly TRBD1 on 5 matching bases. Trimming took 9 bases from V and 14 from J, leaving 20 bases between them. This CDR3 comprises 13 residues. Germline V lookup: CDR1 MRHNA, CDR2 SNTAGT. Here the CDR3 DNA reads TGTGCCAGTAGACCGGGGCAAATGGCGGCCCTCCACTTT. It encodes CASRPGQMAALHF.

The V call is TRBV5-1, the J call TRBJ2-3; D is uncertain. Deletions cut 7 bases from V and 1 base from J, with 13 bases between. Germline V gene sequence: CDR1 SGHRS, CDR2 YFSETQ. The CDR3 is made up of 14 amino acids. The CDR3 DNA reads as TGCGCCAGCTCGGAGTCCACTGGCACAGATACGCAGTATTTT. It encodes CASSESTGTDTQYF.

This chain connects TRBV7-9 to TRBJ2-3; no clear D gene. Trimming removed 1 base at V and 4 bases at J, with 9 bases between. The germline V gene has CDR1 SEHNR and CDR2 FQNEAQ (reference sequence). The CDR3 totals 14 residues. The CDR3 loop is CASSLEFYSDTQYF. CDR3 bases: TGTGCCAGCAGCTTAGAGTTTTATTCAGATACGCAGTATTTT.

The table lists this clonotype with a few counts. The rearrangement links TRBV29-1 to TRBJ2-6; TRBD1 matches 7 bases. CDR3 length: 20 residues. Trimming removed 6 bases from V and 2 bases from J; junction bases left unmatched: 22. The germline CDR1 and CDR2 sequences are SQVTM and ANQGSEA. This chain's CDR3 is CSVLLTGQGSQSPGANVLTF. The CDR3 DNA reads as TGCAGCGTCCTTTTGACAGGGCAAGGATCCCAAAGCCCTGGGGCCAACGTCCTGACTTTC.

This clonotype was found a few times. The chain carries TRBV7-2 and TRBJ2-1; the match to TRBD2 covers 9 bases. V trimming: 8 bases; J trimming: 5 bases; junction bases outside the gene matches: 10. The CDR3 loop spans 15 amino acids. CDR1 is SGHTA, CDR2 FQGNSA, per germline. The CDR3: CASRPGLARNNEQFF. The CDR3 DNA reads as TGTGCCAGCCGCCCCGGACTAGCGCGAAACAATGAGCAGTTCTTC. Drawing the rest from reference TRBV7-2 and TRBJ2-1, the complete variable domain is GAGVSQSPSNKVTEKGKDVELRCDPISGHTALYWYRQSLGQGLEFLIYFQGNSAPDKSGLPSDRFSAERTGGSVSTLTIQRTQQEDSAVYLCASRPGLARNNEQFFGPGTRLTVL.

The chain uses TRBV25-1 and TRBJ2-1; 10 nucleotides match TRBD2. In germline, CDR1 is MGHDK, CDR2 SYGVNS. V was clipped by 4 bases and J by 4 bases; unmatched bases: 7. The length of the CDR3 is 16 residues. The CDR3 bases are TGTGCCAGCAGTGGATTAGCGGGAGGCCATTACAATGAGCAGTTCTTC. Translated, it gives CASSGLAGGHYNEQFF.

The rearrangement uses TRBV20-1 and TRBJ2-1; 7 positions match TRBD1. J was trimmed by 2 bases and V by 0 bases; bases with no gene match: 4. Germline CDR1 DFQATT, CDR2 SNEGSKA (reference sequence). This CDR3 has 15 amino acids. CDR3 sequence reads: CSARDRQGAYNEQFF. In DNA, the CDR3 is TGCAGTGCTAGAGATCGGCAGGGGGCCTACAATGAGCAGTTCTTC.

The chain employs TRBV24-1 and TRBJ1-5; 9 nucleotides match TRBD1. Germline CDR1 KGHDR, CDR2 SFDVKD. The ends lost 4 bases at V and 4 bases at J; junction bases unmatched: 4. This CDR3 spans 15 amino acids. The CDR3 DNA reads as TGTGCCACCAGTGACCCGGGACAGGGAAATCAGCCCCAGCATTTT. It yields the protein CATSDPGQGNQPQHF.